This T cell receptor beta chain comes out of a study of T cell responses to AZD1222 COVID-19 vaccine. Study outcomes and limitations: At baseline, seropositivity was found in only six AZD1222 recipients. In all cases, repertoires were sampled only after the peak T cell response. Spike was spanned by vaccine-associated CD4 TCRs, which were dominant at 160-218 and 743-854. White British donors predominated, females outnumbered males, and clonal diversity was possibly underestimated.

Libraries were prepared by immunoSEQ multiplex PCR; TCRdb keeps only in-frame clonotypes and omits some of them. The data contain tens of thousands of clones, more than 75% of them singletons. The CDR3 runs 14 residues. Per the germline V gene, CDR1 is SGHTA and CDR2 is FQGNSA. Trimming removed 2 bases from V and 1 base from J, with 5 bases in between. To note about this clone: Its antigen remains unknown.

The sequencing used peripheral blood, collected on day 0 of AZD1222 vaccination. The TCR was taken from an adult in good health. The chain joins TRBV7-2 to TRBJ2-2, with TRBD1 as a possible D gene (5 bases). DNA for the CDR3: TGTGCCAGCAGCTTACAGGGGAACACCGGGGAGCTGTTTTTT. It is translated as CASSLQGNTGELFF. Filled out from reference TRBV7-2 and TRBJ2-2, the complete variable domain reads GAGVSQSPSNKVTEKGKDVELRCDPISGHTALYWYRQSLGQGLEFLIYFQGNSAPDKSGLPSDRFSAERTGGSVSTLTIQRTQQEDSAVYLCASSLQGNTGELFFGEGSRLTVL.